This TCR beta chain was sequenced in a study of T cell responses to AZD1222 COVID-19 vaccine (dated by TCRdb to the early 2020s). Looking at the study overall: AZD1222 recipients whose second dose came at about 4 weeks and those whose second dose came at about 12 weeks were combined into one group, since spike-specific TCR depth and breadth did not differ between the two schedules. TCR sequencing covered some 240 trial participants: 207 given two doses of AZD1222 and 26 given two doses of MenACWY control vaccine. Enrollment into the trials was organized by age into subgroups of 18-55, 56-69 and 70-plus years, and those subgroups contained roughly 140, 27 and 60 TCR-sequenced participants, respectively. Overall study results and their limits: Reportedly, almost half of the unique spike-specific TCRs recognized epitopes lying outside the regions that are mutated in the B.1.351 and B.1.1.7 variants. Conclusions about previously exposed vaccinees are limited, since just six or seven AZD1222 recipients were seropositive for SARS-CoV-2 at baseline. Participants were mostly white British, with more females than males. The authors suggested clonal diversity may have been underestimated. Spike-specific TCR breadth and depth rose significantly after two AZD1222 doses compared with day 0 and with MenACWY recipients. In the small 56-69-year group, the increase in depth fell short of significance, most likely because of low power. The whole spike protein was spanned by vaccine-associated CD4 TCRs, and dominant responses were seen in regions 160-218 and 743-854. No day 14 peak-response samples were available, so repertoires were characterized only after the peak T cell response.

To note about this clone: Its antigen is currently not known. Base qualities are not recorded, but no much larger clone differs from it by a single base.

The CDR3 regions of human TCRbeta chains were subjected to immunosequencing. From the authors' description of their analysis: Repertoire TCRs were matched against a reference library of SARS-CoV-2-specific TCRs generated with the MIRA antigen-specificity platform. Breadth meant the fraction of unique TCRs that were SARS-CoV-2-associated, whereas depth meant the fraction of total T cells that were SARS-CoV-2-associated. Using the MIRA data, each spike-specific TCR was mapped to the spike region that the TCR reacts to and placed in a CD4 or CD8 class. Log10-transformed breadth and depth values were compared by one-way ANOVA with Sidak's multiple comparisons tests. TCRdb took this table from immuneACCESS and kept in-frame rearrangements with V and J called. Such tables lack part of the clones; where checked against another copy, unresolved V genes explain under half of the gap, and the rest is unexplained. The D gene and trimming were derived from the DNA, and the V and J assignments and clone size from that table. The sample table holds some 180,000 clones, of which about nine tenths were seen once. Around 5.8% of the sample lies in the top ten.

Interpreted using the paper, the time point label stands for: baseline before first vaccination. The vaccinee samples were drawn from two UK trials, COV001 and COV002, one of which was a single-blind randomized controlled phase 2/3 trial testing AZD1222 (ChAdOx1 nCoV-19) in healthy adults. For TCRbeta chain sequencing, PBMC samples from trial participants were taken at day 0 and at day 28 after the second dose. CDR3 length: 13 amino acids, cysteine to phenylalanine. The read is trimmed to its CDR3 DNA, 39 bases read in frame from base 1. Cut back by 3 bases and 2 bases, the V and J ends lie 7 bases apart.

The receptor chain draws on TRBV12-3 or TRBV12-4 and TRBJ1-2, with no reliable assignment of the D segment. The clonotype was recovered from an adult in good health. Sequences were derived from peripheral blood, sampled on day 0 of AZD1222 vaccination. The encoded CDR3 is CASSLDGNYGYTF. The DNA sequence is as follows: TGTGCCAGCAGTTTGGACGGCAACTATGGCTACACCTTC.